This TCR beta chain was profiled in a study of siplizumab effects on memory and regulatory T cells (dated by TCRdb to the late 2010s). Notes on the research overall: The study examined how the anti-CD2 antibody siplizumab affects alloreactive T-cell subsets in allogeneic mixed lymphocyte reactions built from human PBMCs. What the study reported, not specific to this receptor: Unstimulated naive T cells appeared to be more diverse than memory T cells, and naive cells seemed to make a substantial contribution to the alloresponse. Because sequences below about 10^-5 frequency were poorly captured, only a minor fraction of alloreactive clones could be mapped to unstimulated subsets. Roughly 75-95% of proliferating CD4+ or CD8+ clones could not be assigned a naive or memory phenotype. In reactions with siplizumab, an average of around 70% of mappable alloreactive CD4+ clones were Treg-derived, compared with 26.9% in control reactions. The cumulative frequency of alloreactive sequences that could be traced back to unstimulated CD4+ memory T cells was significantly reduced by siplizumab. Whether proliferating Tregs from siplizumab cultures actually had suppressive function was not functionally confirmed.

Regarding this clone: Its specific antigen is unknown. The sample holds no much larger clone one base away, and base qualities are not on file.

The CDR3 runs 16 amino acids, cysteine and phenylalanine included. Of the read, only the CDR3 DNA is kept; its 48 bases are in frame from base 1. The V end loses 4 bases and the J end loses 4 bases, and a stretch of 17 bases separates them. CDR1 SGHAT and CDR2 FQNNGV are derived from the germline V gene. The library was built by means of the immunoSEQ multiplex PCR assay. The deep sequencing platform assayed around 94,000 TCR templates per sample. Genomic DNA extracted from sorted T cells was the material used for TCRbeta CDR3 sequencing. Per the authors' processing: The R programming language was used for clonal analysis of TCRbeta CDR3 data. Comparing unstimulated samples against CFSE-low samples taken after the reaction was how alloreactive CD4+ and CD8+ clones were defined. Regulatory or non-regulatory origin of alloreactive CD4+ clones was assigned by matching sequences to the sorted unstimulated Treg and non-Treg repertoires. TCRdb provides this immuneACCESS table in a form limited to in-frame rearrangements. Some clones are lacking; in checked studies, under half of them reflect an unresolved V gene, and why the rest are absent is not known. That table is the source of V, J and clone size, and D and trimming were worked out from the DNA. The sample table lists around 100,000 clones, approximately 90% of them with a count of one. The ten most abundant clones make up roughly 1% of the sample.

Sorted unstimulated T cells and proliferating T cells recovered from mixed lymphocyte reactions underwent TCRbeta CDR3 sequencing. Fresh whole blood from nine to ten HLA-typed healthy donors was used as the source from which PBMCs were isolated. The rearrangement combines TRBV11-2 with TRBJ1-3; too little of a D gene remains to name it. The sequence came from a human donor in good health. The sequenced sample was CD4+ T cells sorted from blood. The CDR3 region has the sequence CASSSTPGFTGNTIYF. The sequenced DNA: TGTGCCAGCAGCTCAACCCCAGGTTTTACCGGAAACACCATATATTTT. Joined to the reference TRBV11-2 and TRBJ1-3 proteins, this CDR3 gives the full variable domain: EAGVAQSPRYKIIEKRQSVAFWCNPISGHATLYWYQQILGQGPKLLIQFQNNGVVDDSQLPKDRFSAERLKGVDSTLKIQPAKLEDSAVYLCASSSTPGFTGNTIYFGEGSWLTVV.